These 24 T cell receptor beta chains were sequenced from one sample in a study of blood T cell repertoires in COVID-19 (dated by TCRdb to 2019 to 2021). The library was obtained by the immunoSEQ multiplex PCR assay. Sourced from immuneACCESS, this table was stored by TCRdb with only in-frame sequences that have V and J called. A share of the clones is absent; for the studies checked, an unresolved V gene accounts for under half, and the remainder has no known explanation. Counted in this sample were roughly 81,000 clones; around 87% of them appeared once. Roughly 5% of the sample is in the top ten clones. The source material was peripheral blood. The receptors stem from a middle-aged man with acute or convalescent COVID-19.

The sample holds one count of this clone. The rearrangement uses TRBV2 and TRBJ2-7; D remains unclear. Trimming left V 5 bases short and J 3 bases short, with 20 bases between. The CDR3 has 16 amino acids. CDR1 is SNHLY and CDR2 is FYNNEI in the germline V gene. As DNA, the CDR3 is TGTGCCAGCAGTCCCCCCCCGGTACAGCAAGTCTACGAGCAGTACTTC. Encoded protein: CASSPPPVQQVYEQYF.

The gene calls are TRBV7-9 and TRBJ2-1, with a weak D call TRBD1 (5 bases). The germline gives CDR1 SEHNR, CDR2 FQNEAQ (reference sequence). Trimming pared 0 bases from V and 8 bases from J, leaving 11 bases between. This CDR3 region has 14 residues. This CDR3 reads CASSLALQGYEQFF. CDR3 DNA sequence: TGTGCCAGCAGCTTAGCGTTGCAGGGCTATGAGCAGTTCTTC.

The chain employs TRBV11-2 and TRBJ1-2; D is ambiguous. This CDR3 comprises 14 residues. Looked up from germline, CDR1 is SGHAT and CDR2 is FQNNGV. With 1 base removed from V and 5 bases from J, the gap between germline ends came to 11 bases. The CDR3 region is CASSLGLGGYGYTF. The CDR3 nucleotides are TGTGCCAGCAGCTTAGGCCTCGGAGGGTATGGCTACACCTTC. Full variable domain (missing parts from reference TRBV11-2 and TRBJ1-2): EAGVAQSPRYKIIEKRQSVAFWCNPISGHATLYWYQQILGQGPKLLIQFQNNGVVDDSQLPKDRFSAERLKGVDSTLKIQPAKLEDSAVYLCASSLGLGGYGYTFGSGTRLTVV.

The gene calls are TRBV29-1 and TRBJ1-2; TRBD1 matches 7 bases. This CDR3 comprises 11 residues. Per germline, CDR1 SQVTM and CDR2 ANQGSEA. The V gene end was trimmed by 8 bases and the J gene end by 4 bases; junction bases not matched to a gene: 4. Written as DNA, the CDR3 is TGCAGCTTGGGACAGAGCTATGGCTACACCTTC. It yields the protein CSLGQSYGYTF.

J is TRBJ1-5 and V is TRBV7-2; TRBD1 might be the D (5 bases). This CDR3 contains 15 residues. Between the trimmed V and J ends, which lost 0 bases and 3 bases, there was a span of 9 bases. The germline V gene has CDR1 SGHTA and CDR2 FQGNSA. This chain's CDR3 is CASSLASRANQPQHF. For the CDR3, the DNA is TGTGCCAGCAGCTTAGCGTCCAGGGCCAATCAGCCCCAGCATTTT.

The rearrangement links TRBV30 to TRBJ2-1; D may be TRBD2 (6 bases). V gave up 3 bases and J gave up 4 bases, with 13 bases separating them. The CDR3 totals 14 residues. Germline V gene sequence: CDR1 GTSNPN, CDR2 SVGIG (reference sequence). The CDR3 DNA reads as TGTGCCTGGAGGGTCCCCGGGGGTTACAATGAGCAGTTCTTC. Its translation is CAWRVPGGYNEQFF.

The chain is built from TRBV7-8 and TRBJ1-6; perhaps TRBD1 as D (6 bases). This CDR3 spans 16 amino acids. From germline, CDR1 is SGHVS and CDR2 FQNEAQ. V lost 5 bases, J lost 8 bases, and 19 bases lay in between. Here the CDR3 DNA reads TGTGCCAGCAGCCCACTTGGGGGGGCTTCTGATTCACCCCTCCACTTT. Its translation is CASSPLGGASDSPLHF.

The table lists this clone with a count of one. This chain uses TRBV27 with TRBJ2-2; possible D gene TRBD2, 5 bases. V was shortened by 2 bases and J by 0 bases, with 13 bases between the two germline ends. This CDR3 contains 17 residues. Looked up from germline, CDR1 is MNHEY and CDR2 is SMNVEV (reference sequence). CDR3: CASSLIGDRSNTGELFF. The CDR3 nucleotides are TGTGCCAGCAGTTTAATCGGGGATAGATCGAACACCGGGGAGCTGTTTTTT.

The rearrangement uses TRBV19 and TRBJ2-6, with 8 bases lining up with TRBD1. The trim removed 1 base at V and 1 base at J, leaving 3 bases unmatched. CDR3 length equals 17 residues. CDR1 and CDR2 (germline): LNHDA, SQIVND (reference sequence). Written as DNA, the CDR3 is TGTGCCAGTAGTATAGGGACAGGGATATCTGGGGCCAACGTCCTGACTTTC. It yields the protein CASSIGTGISGANVLTF.

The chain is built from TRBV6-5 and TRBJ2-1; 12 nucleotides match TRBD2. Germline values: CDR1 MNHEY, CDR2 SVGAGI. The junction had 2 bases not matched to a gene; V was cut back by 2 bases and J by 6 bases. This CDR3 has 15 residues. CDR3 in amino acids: CASSYGLAGPNEQFF. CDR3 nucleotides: TGTGCCAGCAGTTACGGACTAGCGGGGCCCAATGAGCAGTTCTTC.

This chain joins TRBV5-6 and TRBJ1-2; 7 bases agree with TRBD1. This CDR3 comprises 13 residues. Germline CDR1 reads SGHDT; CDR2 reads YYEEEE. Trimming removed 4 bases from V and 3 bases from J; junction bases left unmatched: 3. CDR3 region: CASSQGQYYGYTF. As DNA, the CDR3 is TGTGCCAGCAGCCAGGGACAGTACTATGGCTACACCTTC.

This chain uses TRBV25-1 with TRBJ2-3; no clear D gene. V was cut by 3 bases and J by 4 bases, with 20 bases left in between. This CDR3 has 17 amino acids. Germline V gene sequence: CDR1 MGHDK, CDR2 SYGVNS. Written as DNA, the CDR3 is TGTGCCAGCAGTGACGCTCTAGGTGGAGCTTGGGCAGATACGCAGTATTTT. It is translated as CASSDALGGAWADTQYF. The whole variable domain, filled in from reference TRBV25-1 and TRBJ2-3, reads EADIYQTPRYLVIGTGKKITLECSQTMGHDKMYWYQQDPGMELHLIHYSYGVNSTEKGDLSSESTVSRIRTEHFPLTLESARPSHTSQYLCASSDALGGAWADTQYFGPGTRLTVL.

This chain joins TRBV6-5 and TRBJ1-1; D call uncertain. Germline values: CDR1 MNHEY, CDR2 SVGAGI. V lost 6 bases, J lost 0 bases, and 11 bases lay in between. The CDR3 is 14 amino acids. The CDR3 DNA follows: TGTGCCAGCAGCTCGGGGTGGGTGAACACTGAAGCTTTCTTT. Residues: CASSSGWVNTEAFF.

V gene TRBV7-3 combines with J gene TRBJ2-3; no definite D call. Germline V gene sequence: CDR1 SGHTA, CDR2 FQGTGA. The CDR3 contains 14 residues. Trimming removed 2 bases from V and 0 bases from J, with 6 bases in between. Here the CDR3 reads CASSLFPSTDTQYF. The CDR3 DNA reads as TGTGCCAGCAGCTTATTCCCAAGCACAGATACGCAGTATTTT.

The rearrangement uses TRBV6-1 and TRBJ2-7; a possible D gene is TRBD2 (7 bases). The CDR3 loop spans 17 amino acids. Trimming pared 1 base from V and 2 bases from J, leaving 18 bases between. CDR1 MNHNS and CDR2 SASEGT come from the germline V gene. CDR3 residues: CASSEDSGGAGAYEQYF. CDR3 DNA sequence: TGTGCCAGCAGTGAAGATTCGGGGGGCGCAGGGGCCTACGAGCAGTACTTC.

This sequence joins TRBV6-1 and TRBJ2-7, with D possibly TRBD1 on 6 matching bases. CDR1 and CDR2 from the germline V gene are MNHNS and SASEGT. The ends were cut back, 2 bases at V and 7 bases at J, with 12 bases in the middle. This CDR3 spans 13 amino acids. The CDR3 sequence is CASSENRDREQYF. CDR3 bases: TGTGCCAGCAGTGAAAACAGGGATCGGGAGCAGTACTTC.

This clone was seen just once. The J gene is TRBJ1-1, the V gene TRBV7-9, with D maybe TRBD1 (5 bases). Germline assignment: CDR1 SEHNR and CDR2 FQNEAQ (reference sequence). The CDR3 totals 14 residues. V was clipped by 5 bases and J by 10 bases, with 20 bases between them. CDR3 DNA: TGTGCCAGCAGCCAAATCATTCCCTTGGGGGGAGCTTTCTTT. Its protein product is CASSQIIPLGGAFF.

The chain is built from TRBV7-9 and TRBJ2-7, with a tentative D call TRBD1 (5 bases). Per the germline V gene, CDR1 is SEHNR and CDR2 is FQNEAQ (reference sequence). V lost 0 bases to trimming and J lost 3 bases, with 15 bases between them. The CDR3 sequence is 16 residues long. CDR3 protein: CASSLASYRLGYEQYF. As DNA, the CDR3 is TGTGCCAGCAGCTTAGCCTCTTACAGGCTCGGCTACGAGCAGTACTTC.

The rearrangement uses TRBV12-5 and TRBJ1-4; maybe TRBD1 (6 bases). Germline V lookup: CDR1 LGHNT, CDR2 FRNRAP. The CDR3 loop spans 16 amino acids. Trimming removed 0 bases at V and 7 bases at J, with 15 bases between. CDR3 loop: CASGLVMLTGSEKLFF. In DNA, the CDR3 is TGTGCTAGTGGTTTGGTTATGTTAACAGGGAGTGAAAAACTGTTTTTT.

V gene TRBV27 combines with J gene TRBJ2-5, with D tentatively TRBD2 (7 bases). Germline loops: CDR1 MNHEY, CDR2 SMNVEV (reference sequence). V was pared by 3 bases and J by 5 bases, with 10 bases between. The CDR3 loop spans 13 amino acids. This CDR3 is CASSLGGLETQYF. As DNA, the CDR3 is TGTGCCAGCAGTTTGGGGGGGCTTGAGACCCAGTACTTC.

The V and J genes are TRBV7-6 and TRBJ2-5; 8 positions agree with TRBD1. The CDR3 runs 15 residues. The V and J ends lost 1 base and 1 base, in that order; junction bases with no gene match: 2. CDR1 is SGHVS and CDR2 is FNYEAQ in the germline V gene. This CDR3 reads CASSLGTGPQETQYF. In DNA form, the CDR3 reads TGTGCCAGCAGCTTAGGGACAGGGCCCCAAGAGACCCAGTACTTC.

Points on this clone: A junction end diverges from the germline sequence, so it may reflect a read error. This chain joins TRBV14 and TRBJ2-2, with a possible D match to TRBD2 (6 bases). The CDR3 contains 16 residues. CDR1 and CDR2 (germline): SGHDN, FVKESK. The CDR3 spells CASSQGGITNTGELFF. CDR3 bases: TGTGCCAGCAGTCAAGGAGGGATTACGAACACCGGGGAGCTGTTTTTT.

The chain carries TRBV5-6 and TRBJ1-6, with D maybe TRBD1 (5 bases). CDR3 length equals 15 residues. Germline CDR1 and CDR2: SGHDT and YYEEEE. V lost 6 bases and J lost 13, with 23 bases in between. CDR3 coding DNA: TGTGCCAGCAATCCCAGACACCTCTTCGGGGGGCCCCTCCACTTT. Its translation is CASNPRHLFGGPLHF.

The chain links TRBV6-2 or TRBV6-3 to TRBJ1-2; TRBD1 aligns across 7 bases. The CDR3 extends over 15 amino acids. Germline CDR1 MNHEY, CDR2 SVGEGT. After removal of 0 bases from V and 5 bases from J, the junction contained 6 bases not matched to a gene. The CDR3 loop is CASSYSQTGPYGYTF. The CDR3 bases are TGTGCCAGCAGTTACTCCCAGACAGGGCCTTATGGCTACACCTTC.